The rows below give T cell receptor beta chains drawn from one sample of a study of T cells after yellow fever vaccination. TCRdb redid the calling of the 5' RACE reads with MiXCR, one entry per CDR3 protein. Counted here are some 340,000 distinct CDR3 sequences, roughly 4.3% occurring once; the ten biggest clones make up roughly 24%. The sequencing used PBMCs, collected 5 days after the yellow fever booster vaccination. These receptors all come from a man in his late teens or twenties who received the YFV17D yellow fever vaccine. Both conserved end residues are part of each CDR3. The D gene is left open where the match is weak. Rows give clone size only sometimes, using once, few, many, or a class for an expanded clone.

many	TRBD1	TRBV7-3	TRBJ2-1	TGTGCCAGCAGCTTAGCCGCAGGGGGTTTTAATGAGCAGTTCTTC	CASSLAAGGFNEQFF
many	.	TRBV20-1	TRBJ2-2	TGCAGTGCTAGAGGGTGGGATAGGGGTAACACCGGGGAGCTGTTTTTT	CSARGWDRGNTGELFF
.	.	TRBV21-1	TRBJ1-5	TGTGCCAGCAGCCGACCCTTGTGCAGGCCACCCAATCAGCCCCAGCATTTT	CASSRPLCRPPNQPQHF
.	TRBD1	TRBV5-1	TRBJ1-2	TGCGCCAGCAGCTTGGCCAACAGACAGGGGATTAACTATGGCTACACCTTC	CASSLANRQGINYGYTF
many	.	TRBV7-9	TRBJ1-3	TGTGCCAGCAGCAGGACAGAGGGAAACACCATATATTTT	CASSRTEGNTIYF
.	TRBD2	TRBV4-3	TRBJ2-7	TGCGCCAGCAGCCAAGTTCGCAGCGGGGGCCGCGCGCAGTACTTC	CASSQVRSGGRAQYF
few	TRBD2	TRBV20-1	TRBJ2-5	TGCAGTGCTAGGAGAAGCGGGGGGCTAGAGACCCAGTACTTC	CSARRSGGLETQYF
many	.	TRBV6-2/TRBV6-3	TRBJ2-3	TGTGCCAGCAGCGATTGGGATACGCAGTATTTT	CASSDWDTQYF
.	TRBD1	TRBV6-5	TRBJ2-1	TGTGCCAGCAGTACAGGGGGTTGGAATGAGCAGTTCTTC	CASSTGGWNEQFF
.	.	TRBV7-8	TRBJ2-1	TGTGCCAGCAGCCCCTGGGACCGTAGCTCCTACAATGAGCAGTTCTTC	CASSPWDRSSYNEQFF
few	.	TRBV7-9	TRBJ2-1	TGTGCCAGCAGCTTAGTCGGGCAGGGGGAGCAGTTCTTC	CASSLVGQGEQFF
.	TRBD1	TRBV12-3/TRBV12-4	TRBJ2-3	TGTGCCAGCAGTCCCCTCGGGACAGAGAACACAGATACGCAGTATTTT	CASSPLGTENTDTQYF
many	TRBD2	TRBV6-4	TRBJ2-1	TGTGCCAGCAGTCCGACTAGCGGGGAGTACAATGAGCAGTTCTTC	CASSPTSGEYNEQFF
many	.	TRBV29-1	TRBJ2-4	TGCAGCGTTGAAACCGGGATTCTAGCCAAAAACATTCAGTACTTC	CSVETGILAKNIQYF
many	.	TRBV20-1	TRBJ1-1	TGCAGTGCTAGAGATCGGAGGGACCCAAACACTGAAGCTTTCTTT	CSARDRRDPNTEAFF
few	.	TRBV18	TRBJ1-6	TGTGCCAGCTCACAGGGCAGGGGAAGGAATTCACCCCTCCACTTT	CASSQGRGRNSPLHF
many	TRBD2	TRBV5-1	TRBJ2-5	TGCGCCAGCAGCTTGGGGACTAGCGGAGAGACCCAGTACTTC	CASSLGTSGETQYF
many	.	TRBV6-5	TRBJ1-6	TGTGCCAGCAGTTACTCATGGTCAGGGAATAATTCACCCCTCCACTTT	CASSYSWSGNNSPLHF
.	.	TRBV18	TRBJ2-3	TGTGCCAGCTCCTCGGCGGCCGTCACAGATACGCAGTATTTT	CASSSAAVTDTQYF
few	.	TRBV24-1	TRBJ1-5	TGTGCCACCAGTTTCGGGGGTGGTAGCAATCAGCCCCAGCATTTT	CATSFGGGSNQPQHF
.	.	TRBV7-9	TRBJ1-1	TGTGCCAGCACCTTTGGGAGGACTGAAGCTTTCTTT	CASTFGRTEAFF
.	TRBD1	TRBV28	TRBJ2-5	TGTGCCAGCAGTTTGGGCTACAGGGGGACCCAGTACTTC	CASSLGYRGTQYF
many	.	TRBV28	TRBJ2-2	TGTGCCAGCAGTTTATTGTTCCCCGAGGGCACCGGGGAGCTGTTTTTT	CASSLLFPEGTGELFF
.	.	TRBV21-1	TRBJ2-5	TGTGCCAGCAGCAAAGATGAAGAAGAGACCCAGTACTTC	CASSKDEEETQYF
few	TRBD1	TRBV4-1	TRBJ1-1	TGCGCCAGCAGCCGAGACAGGGGGCTCGGCACTGAAGCTTTCTTT	CASSRDRGLGTEAFF
many	.	TRBV7-6	TRBJ2-5	TGTGCCAGCAGCTTAATGGGATGGGGCGGCTCCCAAGAGACCCAGTACTTC	CASSLMGWGGSQETQYF
few	TRBD1	TRBV6-2/TRBV6-3	TRBJ1-1	TGTGCCAGCAGTTACTCCCCGGGACAGGGAAAGACGGCTTTCTTT	CASSYSPGQGKTAFF
.	.	TRBV6-6	TRBJ2-5	TGTGCCAGCAAACTGCAGGGGGGAGAGACCCAGTACTTC	CASKLQGGETQYF
.	.	TRBV7-2	TRBJ1-1	TGTGCCAGCAGCTTTTTGACGCTGAACACTGAAGCTTTCTTT	CASSFLTLNTEAFF
many	.	TRBV29-1	TRBJ2-5	TGCAGCGGGGGAGCCGGGGAGACCCAGTACTTC	CSGGAGETQYF
.	.	TRBV15	TRBJ2-5	TGTGCCACCAGCAGAGATGCGGGGCGATCCGGTGGAGAGACCCAGTACTTC	CATSRDAGRSGGETQYF
few	.	TRBV5-1	TRBJ1-5	TGCGCCAGCAGCAGGGATCCGGTAGGCAATCAGCCCCAGCATTTT	CASSRDPVGNQPQHF
.	TRBD2	TRBV4-1	TRBJ2-2	TGCGCCAGCAGCCCTTCTAGCGGGGGGAACACCGGGGAGCTGTTTTTT	CASSPSSGGNTGELFF
few	.	TRBV29-1	TRBJ2-7	TGCAGCGTTGTGACCGCTCCACTCTACGAGCAGTACTTC	CSVVTAPLYEQYF
few	.	TRBV10-3	TRBJ2-5	TGTGCCATCAGTGAGTCCCTGGGTGCGGCGGGGCCTAGAGAGGAGACCCAGTACTTC	CAISESLGAAGPREETQYF
many	TRBD2	TRBV7-8	TRBJ2-3	TGTGCCAGCAGCTTAGCGCCGGGGGGAAGCACAGATACGCAGTATTTT	CASSLAPGGSTDTQYF
.	.	TRBV12-3/TRBV12-4	TRBJ1-6	TGTGCCAGCAGTAACATAACTAGGAATTCACCCCTCCACTTT	CASSNITRNSPLHF
.	.	TRBV7-9	TRBJ2-7	TGTGCCAGCAGCTTAACGCGGGACAGACCCTACGAGCAGTACTTC	CASSLTRDRPYEQYF
few	.	TRBV6-2/TRBV6-3	TRBJ2-7	TGTGCCAGCAGTTACTCGAAGGCTGGGAACAGGGCGGCCTACGAGCAGTACTTC	CASSYSKAGNRAAYEQYF
few	TRBD1	TRBV5-5	TRBJ2-1	TGTGCCAGCAGCTCTCCGGGACCCCCAGGGGGTTACAATGAGCAGTTCTTC	CASSSPGPPGGYNEQFF
few	.	TRBV15	TRBJ2-1	TGTGCCACCAGCGGAAGACTAGGGAGAAGTCGAAGATCCAATGAGCAGTTCTTC	CATSGRLGRSRRSNEQFF
.	.	TRBV6-2/TRBV6-3	TRBJ2-2	TGTGCCAGCAGTTACTCGTCCGCAAACACCGGGGAGCTGTTTTTT	CASSYSSANTGELFF
few	.	TRBV6-5	TRBJ1-1	TGTGCCAGCAGACGTGAAGCCGGGGACACTGAAGCTTTCTTT	CASRREAGDTEAFF
.	.	TRBV7-4	TRBJ2-1	TGTGCCAGCACCCTGAGCCGTTCTAGCTCCTACAATGAGCAGTTCTTC	CASTLSRSSSYNEQFF
.	.	TRBV19	TRBJ1-1	TGTGCCAGTAGACTGGGGTGTTACACTGAAGCTTTCTTT	CASRLGCYTEAFF
.	.	TRBV28	TRBJ2-1	TGTGCCAGCAGTTCAACTGGGGAGGTGCCTAGCGCTTACAATGAGCAGTTCTTC	CASSSTGEVPSAYNEQFF
few	.	TRBV10-3	TRBJ1-5	TGTGCCATCAGTGACGGACGGAACAATCAGCCCCAGCATTTT	CAISDGRNNQPQHF
few	.	TRBV5-1	TRBJ1-1	TGCGCCAGCAGCATAGGGACGCCTGCCACCATGAACACTGAAGCTTTCTTT	CASSIGTPATMNTEAFF
.	.	TRBV6-6	TRBJ1-2	TGTGCCAGCAGTCCACTTATGCGGGGCCGTAGGGCTGGAGCTAACTATGGCTACACCTTC	CASSPLMRGRRAGANYGYTF
few	.	TRBV5-6	TRBJ2-1	TGTGCCAGCACCGTAGGCGGGTTGGATGAGCAGTTCTTC	CASTVGGLDEQFF
many	.	TRBV15	TRBJ1-5	TGTGCCACCAGCCGGGACGTCCAGCCCCAGCATTTT	CATSRDVQPQHF
.	.	TRBV12-3/TRBV12-4	TRBJ2-2	TGTGCCAGCAGTTTTCTCGGCGGCGACACCGGGGAGCTGTTTTTT	CASSFLGGDTGELFF
.	.	TRBV10-3	TRBJ2-5	TGTGCCATTCGGGCCTTCACCCAAGAGACCCAGTACTTC	CAIRAFTQETQYF